The 27 T cell receptor beta chains presented below share a single source sample, sequenced in a study of T cells in Graves' hyperthyroidism and ophthalmopathy. TCR beta CDR3 regions were amplified from RNA. Primed by the HTBI set, a first-round RT-PCR was run on the TCR CDR3. TCRdb re-called the multiplex PCR reads with MiXCR, one entry per CDR3 protein. The sample records roughly 580,000 distinct CDR3 sequences, just over 45% being singletons. Specimen: peripheral blood or thyroid tissue (not recorded which). These receptors were taken from a woman aged 18 to 35 with Graves' hyperthyroidism.

This clonotype turned up a few times. The V gene is TRBV7-8, the J gene TRBJ2-7; the D gene is possibly TRBD2 (6 bases). The CDR3 sequence is 15 residues long. Trimming shortened V by 1 base and J by 2 bases, and 12 bases separated the two germline ends. Per germline, CDR1 SGHVS and CDR2 FQNEAQ. The DNA of the CDR3 is TGTGCCAGCAGCTTAGTCAGCGGGCCCACCTACGAGCAGTACTTC. Translating it yields CASSLVSGPTYEQYF.

This chain connects TRBV24-1 to TRBJ2-2; 9 bases align to TRBD1. The CDR3 is 15 amino acids. Trimming removed 10 bases from V and 6 bases from J; junction bases left unmatched: 11. Germline V gene data show CDR1 as KGHDR and CDR2 as SFDVKD. The CDR3 is CATGTGTGMPGELFF. The CDR3 bases are TGTGCCACAGGAACCGGGACAGGGATGCCCGGGGAGCTGTTTTTT.

CDR3 in DNA: TGCAGTGCCAGGAGGAGGGCGGGAAACGAGCAGTACTTC. It yields the protein CSARRRAGNEQYF. The gene calls are TRBV20-1 and TRBJ2-7; a weak D match, TRBD2 (6 bases). The germline CDR1 and CDR2 sequences are DFQATT and SNEGSKA (reference sequence). The V end lost 6 bases, the J end lost 5 bases, and 17 bases lay between the germline ends. The CDR3 sequence is 13 residues long.

The rearrangement joins TRBV7-8 to TRBJ2-5; D assignment may be TRBD1 or TRBD2 (5 bases each). The CDR3 has 12 amino acids. Trimming shortened V by 3 bases and J by 6 bases, and 8 bases separated the two germline ends. Per the germline V gene, CDR1 is SGHVS and CDR2 is FQNEAQ. The CDR3 DNA sequence: TGTGCCAGCAGCTTTTTGGGACAGACCCAGTACTTC. It yields the protein CASSFLGQTQYF.

The rearrangement links TRBV5-1 to TRBJ1-2, with TRBD1 matching 7 bases. Germline CDR1 and CDR2: SGHRS and YFSETQ. The CDR3 totals 13 residues. The trim removed 9 bases at V and 5 bases at J, leaving 10 bases unmatched. CDR3 sequence: CATGAGGNYGYTF. The CDR3 bases are TGCGCCACTGGGGCAGGGGGAAATTATGGCTACACCTTC.

On this clonotype: A junction boundary mismatches the germline segment, possibly from a read error. The V and J genes are TRBV7-9 and TRBJ1-4; D remains unclear. The CDR3 has 15 amino acids. Germline V gene data show CDR1 as SEHNR and CDR2 as FQNEAQ (reference sequence). The CDR3 spells CQKPASSYRNEKLFF. CDR3 coding DNA: TGCCAAAAGCCCGCAAGCTCTTACCGGAATGAAAAACTGTTTTTT.

The CDR3, as DNA: TGTGCCACCAGTGAGGGCAGGGGACAGCCCCAGCATTTT. It yields the protein CATSEGRGQPQHF. J is TRBJ1-5 and V is TRBV24-1, with D perhaps TRBD1 (6 bases). Germline V gene sequence: CDR1 KGHDR, CDR2 SFDVKD. CDR3 length: 13 residues. Trimming stripped 4 bases from V and 7 bases from J, with 10 bases between.

The chain recombines TRBV6-2 or TRBV6-3 with TRBJ1-5; TRBD1 is a possible D gene (6 bases). Germline CDR1 is MNHEY and CDR2 is SVGEGT. V was pared by 2 bases and J by 2 bases, with 10 bases between. The CDR3 loop spans 15 amino acids. The CDR3 sequence is CASSYGQYGNQPQHF. The CDR3 region has the DNA TGTGCCAGCAGTTACGGACAGTATGGCAATCAGCCCCAGCATTTT.

V gene TRBV2 combines with J gene TRBJ1-5, with TRBD1 matching over 9 bases. Germline lookup yields CDR1 SNHLY and CDR2 FYNNEI. The CDR3 sequence is 16 residues long. V gave up 6 bases and J gave up 11 bases; unmatched junction bases: 17. This chain's CDR3 is CASSLAITGGQETQHF. The CDR3 region has the DNA TGTGCCAGCAGCTTAGCGATAACAGGGGGCCAAGAGACCCAGCATTTT.

In this sample, this clonotype turned up many times. This chain connects TRBV7-9 to TRBJ2-7; 9 nucleotides line up with TRBD2. The CDR3 runs to 12 residues. V lost 10 bases, J lost 4 bases, and 5 bases stayed unmatched. Germline CDR1 is SEHNR and CDR2 is FQNEAQ (reference sequence). CDR3 sequence reads: CATQTSGYEQYF. The CDR3 bases are TGTGCCACCCAGACTAGCGGATACGAGCAGTACTTC.

The rearrangement uses TRBV7-6 and TRBJ2-7; no reliable D call. Germline values: CDR1 SGHVS, CDR2 FNYEAQ. The CDR3 sequence is 13 residues long. Between the trimmed V and J ends, which lost 5 bases and 6 bases, there was a span of 14 bases. The CDR3 DNA reads TGTGCCAGCAGCCAAGAAACCACGGGCGAGCAGTACTTC. Residues: CASSQETTGEQYF.

This chain links TRBV5-1 with TRBJ1-5; D is unresolved. V was trimmed by 4 bases and J by 6 bases, leaving 8 bases between them. Germline loops: CDR1 SGHRS, CDR2 YFSETQ. CDR3 size: 12 residues. The CDR3 nucleotides read TGCGCCAGCAGCCAAGTGGGTCAGCCCCAGCATTTT. It encodes CASSQVGQPQHF. Full variable domain (missing parts from reference TRBV5-1 and TRBJ1-5): KAGVTQTPRYLIKTRGQQVTLSCSPISGHRSVSWYQQTPGQGLQFLFEYFSETQRNKGNFPGRFSGRQFSNSRSEMNVSTLELGDSALYLCASSQVGQPQHFGDGTRLSIL.

This clonotype showed up just a few times. The chain has TRBV7-6 and TRBJ1-2; D is uncertain. V lost 5 bases to trimming and J lost 7 bases, with 17 bases between them. The CDR3 runs 14 residues. Per the germline V gene, CDR1 is SGHVS and CDR2 is FNYEAQ. CDR3 region: CASSDTTWASGYTF. CDR3 DNA: TGTGCCAGCAGCGATACAACTTGGGCCTCTGGCTACACCTTC. The full variable domain, in which reference TRBV7-6 and TRBJ1-2 provide the parts outside the CDR3, is GAGVSQSPRYKVTKRGQDVALRCDPISGHVSLYWYRQALGQGPEFLTYFNYEAQQDKSGLPNDRFSAERPEGSISTLTIQRTEQRDSAMYRCASSDTTWASGYTFGSGTRLTVV.

This clonotype was seen more than once but under ten times. This chain joins TRBV29-1 and TRBJ1-1; a weak D match, TRBD1 (5 bases). CDR3 size: 12 residues. V was trimmed by 7 bases and J by 5 bases, leaving 14 bases between them. Germline-derived CDR1 and CDR2 are SQVTM and ANQGSEA. CDR3 bases: TGCAGCGGCCGGGGGGGAGGTACTGAAGCTTTCTTT. Amino acids: CSGRGGGTEAFF.

On this clonotype: A much larger clone differs from this one at a single base, so this may be a read error. V and J are TRBV29-1 and TRBJ1-5, with D possibly TRBD1 on 6 matching bases. In germline, CDR1 is SQVTM, CDR2 ANQGSEA. CDR3 length: 12 residues. The CDR3 here is CSVRTENQTQHF. The DNA for the CDR3 is TGCAGCGTTAGGACAGAAAATCAGACCCAGCATTTT.

In this sample, this clonotype turned up many times. The V call is TRBV7-3, the J call TRBJ2-5, with a tentative D call TRBD1 (6 bases). The CDR3 totals 14 residues. Trimming shortened V by 5 bases and J by 5 bases, and 15 bases separated the two germline ends. Per germline, CDR1 SGHTA and CDR2 FQGTGA. CDR3: CASSPQGRRETQYF. In nucleotides, the CDR3 is TGTGCCAGCAGCCCCCAGGGGCGGCGGGAGACCCAGTACTTC.

The chain has TRBV25-1 and TRBJ1-1; D may be TRBD1 (5 bases). The length of the CDR3 is 13 residues. Germline-derived CDR1 and CDR2 are MGHDK and SYGVNS. V was clipped by 1 base and J by 10 bases, with 13 bases between them. CDR3 DNA sequence: TGTGCCAGCAGTGAATCAGGACTACAGGCAGCTTTCTTT. Protein sequence: CASSESGLQAAFF.

In its sample, this clonotype was seen many times. This chain links TRBV7-9 with TRBJ2-7; a possible D gene is TRBD2 (5 bases). V was pared by 3 bases and J by 2 bases, with 5 bases between. There are 12 residues in the CDR3. CDR1 is SEHNR and CDR2 is FQNEAQ in the germline V gene (reference sequence). Here the CDR3 DNA reads TGTGCCAGCAGCTTGACTACCTACGAGCAGTACTTC. Encoded protein: CASSLTTYEQYF.

This clonotype was found many times. The genes are TRBV14 and TRBJ1-2; 9 nucleotides align to TRBD1. This CDR3 is 13 amino acids long. Germline V CDR1 and CDR2: SGHDN, FVKESK. V shed 6 bases and J 4 bases; nucleotides not matched to a gene: 3. DNA of the CDR3: TGTGCCAGCAGAGCGACAGGGGGCTATGGCTACACCTTC. Protein product: CASRATGGYGYTF.

This clonotype came up once. A much larger clone sits a single nucleotide away, making a read error possible. The V gene is TRBV6-1, the J gene TRBJ1-1, with 9 bases matching TRBD1. The CDR3 has 12 residues. Germline trimming cut 6 bases from V and 11 bases from J; bases unmatched to any gene: 7. Germline V CDR1 and CDR2: MNHNS, SASEGT. The DNA of the CDR3 is TGTGCCAGCAGCGCCGGACAGGGGAGGGCTTTCTTT. Its translation: CASSAGQGRAFF.

Comments on this clonotype: An end of the junction differs from the germline gene, which may be a read error. The chain employs TRBV10-3 and TRBJ2-7, with TRBD2 matching 7 bases. The CDR3 runs to 15 residues. Germline CDR1 is ENHRY and CDR2 is SYGVKD. As DNA, the CDR3 is TGTGCCAGCAGTTACGGTTCTAGCGGAGCTAAGGGGCAGTACTTC. Its translation: CASSYGSSGAKGQYF.

The J gene is TRBJ2-7, the V gene TRBV25-1; D may be TRBD1 (5 bases). The CDR3 loop spans 12 amino acids. Trimming shortened V by 6 bases and J by 9 bases, and 15 bases separated the two germline ends. CDR1 MGHDK and CDR2 SYGVNS come from the germline V gene. The CDR3 DNA follows: TGTGCCAGCAGGCAATCAGGGTCTTTGCAGTACTTC. Protein product: CASRQSGSLQYF.

V usage is TRBV12-3 or TRBV12-4 and J usage is TRBJ2-6; D is undetermined. The CDR3 has 14 amino acids. Trimming shortened V by 6 bases and J by 0 bases, and 6 bases separated the two germline ends. CDR3 in DNA: TGTGCCAGCAGACAGTCCTCTGGGGCCAACGTCCTGACTTTC. Amino acid sequence: CASRQSSGANVLTF.

This clonotype came up a few times. The rearrangement uses TRBV10-3 and TRBJ1-6; D gene unclear. The ends were cut back, 10 bases at V and 7 bases at J, with 17 bases in the middle. This CDR3 region has 14 residues. Germline values: CDR1 ENHRY, CDR2 SYGVKD. CDR3 amino acids: CASSKDPRNSPLHF. CDR3 DNA: TGTGCCAGTAGTAAGGACCCCCGGAATTCACCCCTCCACTTT.

This clonotype has more than one count but fewer than ten. V usage is TRBV6-7 and J usage is TRBJ2-5; D not certain. TRBV6-7 qualifies as an ORF whose function is uncertain. The CDR3 is 14 residues long. V lost 6 bases to trimming and J lost 5 bases, with 16 bases between them. CDR3 sequence: CASREAFGSETQYF. For the CDR3, the DNA is TGTGCCAGCAGGGAAGCTTTCGGGTCGGAGACCCAGTACTTC.

This clonotype was counted between two and nine times. The junction differs from germline at one of its ends, possibly a read error. The chain links TRBV7-8 to TRBJ2-7, with D hard to call. Germline CDR1 SGHVS, CDR2 FQNEAQ. This CDR3 is built from 12 residues. CDR3 nucleotides: TGTGCCAGCAGCTTAGTTGTTCGCGATCCGCACTTC. Amino acid sequence: CASSLVVRDPHF.

This sequence joins TRBV2 and TRBJ1-6, with 7 bases fitting TRBD1. V was clipped by 8 bases and J by 0 bases; unmatched bases: 4. The CDR3 contains 15 residues. Germline CDR1 reads SNHLY; CDR2 reads FYNNEI. The CDR3 nucleotides are TGTGCCAGCCGGGACAGTAACTCCTATAATTCACCCCTCCACTTT. Its translation: CASRDSNSYNSPLHF. Using reference TRBV2 and TRBJ1-6 for the parts outside the CDR3, the full variable domain is EPEVTQTPSHQVTQMGQEVILRCVPISNHLYFYWYRQILGQKVEFLVSFYNNEISEKSEIFDDQFSVERPDGSNFTLKIRSTKLEDSAMYFCASRDSNSYNSPLHFGNGTRLTVT.